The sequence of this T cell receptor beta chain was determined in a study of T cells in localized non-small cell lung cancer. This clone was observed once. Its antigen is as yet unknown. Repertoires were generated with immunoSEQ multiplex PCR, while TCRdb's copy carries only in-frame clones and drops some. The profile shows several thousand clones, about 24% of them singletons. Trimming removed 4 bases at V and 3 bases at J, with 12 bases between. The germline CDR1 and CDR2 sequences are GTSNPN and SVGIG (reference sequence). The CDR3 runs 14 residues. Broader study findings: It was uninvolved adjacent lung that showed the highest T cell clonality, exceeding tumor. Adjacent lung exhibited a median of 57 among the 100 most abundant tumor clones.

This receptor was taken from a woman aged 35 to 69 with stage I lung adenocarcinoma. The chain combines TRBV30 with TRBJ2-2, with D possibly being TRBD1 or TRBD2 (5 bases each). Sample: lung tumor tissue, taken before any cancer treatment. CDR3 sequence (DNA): TGTGCCTGGAAATCCGGGACGCACACCGGGGAGCTGTTTTTT. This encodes CAWKSGTHTGELFF.